This T cell receptor beta chain was sequenced in a study of cytomegalovirus exposure and HLA in healthy donors. Regarding the study as a whole: It is likely that the observed cluster of highly shared sequence variants was a sequencing artifact. A link between a missense DCLRE1C variant and TCR beta V- and J-gene trimming emerged from a later analysis. Later analysis revealed greater clonal expansion in HLA-associated TCR beta chains than in equally common others.

Details on this clone: Antigen unknown.

The PCR contained 60 Vbeta and 13 Jbeta primers. Sequencing was performed with immunoSEQ multiplex PCR; in TCRdb, only in-frame clones are kept and a portion is missing. The sample shows around 180,000 clones, approximately 80% of them seen only once. Germline V lookup: CDR1 SNHLY, CDR2 FYNNEI. This CDR3 has 14 residues. Trimming took off 6 bases at V and 10 bases at J, with 18 bases between the two ends. The clonotype was recovered from a boy under 10 years old in good health and CMV-seronegative. This chain links TRBV2 with TRBJ1-4; possible D gene TRBD1, 5 bases. The sequenced material came from PBMCs. The CDR3 sequence: CASRGHNQEGKLFF. The CDR3 bases are TGTGCCAGCAGAGGACACAATCAGGAGGGAAAACTGTTTTTT.